This T cell receptor (beta chain) originates from a study of blood T cell repertoires in COVID-19. CDR3 size: 15 residues. Trimming at V came to 3 bases and at J to 2 bases, leaving 5 bases not matched to a gene. Germline CDR1 SGHRS, CDR2 YFSETQ. TCRdb's copy holds only in-frame clones and misses some; the assay was immunoSEQ multiplex PCR. The sample has about 170,000 clones, 88% seen once. Source material: peripheral blood. The genes are TRBV5-1 and TRBJ1-2; the match to TRBD1 covers 9 bases. The source is a man between 60 and 75 years old with acute or convalescent COVID-19. The CDR3: CASSSQGAQNYGYTF. DNA of the CDR3: TGCGCCAGCAGCTCACAGGGGGCACAGAACTATGGCTACACCTTC. Full variable domain (missing parts from reference TRBV5-1 and TRBJ1-2): KAGVTQTPRYLIKTRGQQVTLSCSPISGHRSVSWYQQTPGQGLQFLFEYFSETQRNKGNFPGRFSGRQFSNSRSEMNVSTLELGDSALYLCASSSQGAQNYGYTFGSGTRLTVV.